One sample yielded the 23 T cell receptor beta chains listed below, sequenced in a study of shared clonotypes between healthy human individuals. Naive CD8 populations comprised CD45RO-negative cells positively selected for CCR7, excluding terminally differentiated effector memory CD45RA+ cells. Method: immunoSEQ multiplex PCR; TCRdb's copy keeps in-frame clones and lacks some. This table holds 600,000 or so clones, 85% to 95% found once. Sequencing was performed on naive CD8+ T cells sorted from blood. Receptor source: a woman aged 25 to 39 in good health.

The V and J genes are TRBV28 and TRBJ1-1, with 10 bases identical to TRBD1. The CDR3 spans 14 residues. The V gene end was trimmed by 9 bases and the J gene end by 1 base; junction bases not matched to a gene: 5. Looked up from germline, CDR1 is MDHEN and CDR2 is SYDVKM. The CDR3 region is CASSGTGENTEAFF. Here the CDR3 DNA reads TGTGCCAGTTCCGGGACAGGGGAGAACACTGAAGCTTTCTTT. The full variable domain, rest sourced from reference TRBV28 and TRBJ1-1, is DVKVTQSSRYLVKRTGEKVFLECVQDMDHENMFWYRQDPGLGLRLIYFSYDVKMKEKGDIPEGYSVSREKKERFSLILESASTNQTSMYLCASSGTGENTEAFFGQGTRLTVV.

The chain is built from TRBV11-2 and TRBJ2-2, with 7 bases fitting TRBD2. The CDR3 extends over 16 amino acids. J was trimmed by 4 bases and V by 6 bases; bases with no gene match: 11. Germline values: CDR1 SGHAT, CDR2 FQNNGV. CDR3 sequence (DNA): TGTGCCAGCAGACATAGGACTAGTGGGATCACCGGGGAGCTGTTTTTT. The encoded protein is CASRHRTSGITGELFF.

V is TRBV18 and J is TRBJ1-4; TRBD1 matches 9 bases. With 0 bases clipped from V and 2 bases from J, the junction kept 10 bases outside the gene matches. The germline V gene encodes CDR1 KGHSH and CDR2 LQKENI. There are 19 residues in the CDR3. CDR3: CASSPPDRGPPGTNEKLFF. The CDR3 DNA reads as TGTGCCAGCTCACCACCGGACAGGGGACCCCCGGGGACTAATGAAAAACTGTTTTTT.

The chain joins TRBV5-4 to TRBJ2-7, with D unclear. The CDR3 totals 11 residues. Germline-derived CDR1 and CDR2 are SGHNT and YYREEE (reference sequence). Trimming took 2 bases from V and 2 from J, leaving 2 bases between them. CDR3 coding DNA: TGTGCCAGCAGCTTTACCTACGAGCAGTACTTC. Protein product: CASSFTYEQYF.

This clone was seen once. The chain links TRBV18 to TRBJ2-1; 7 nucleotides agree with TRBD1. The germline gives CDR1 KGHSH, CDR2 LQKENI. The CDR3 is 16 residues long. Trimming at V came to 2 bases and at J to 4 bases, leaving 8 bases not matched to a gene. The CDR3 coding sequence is TGTGCCAGCTCACCATTACCGGGACAGAAGTACAATGAGCAGTTCTTC. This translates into CASSPLPGQKYNEQFF. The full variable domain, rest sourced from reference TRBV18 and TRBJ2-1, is NAGVMQNPRHLVRRRGQEARLRCSPMKGHSHVYWYRQLPEEGLKFMVYLQKENIIDESGMPKERFSAEFPKEGPSILRIQQVVRGDSAAYFCASSPLPGQKYNEQFFGPGTRLTVL.

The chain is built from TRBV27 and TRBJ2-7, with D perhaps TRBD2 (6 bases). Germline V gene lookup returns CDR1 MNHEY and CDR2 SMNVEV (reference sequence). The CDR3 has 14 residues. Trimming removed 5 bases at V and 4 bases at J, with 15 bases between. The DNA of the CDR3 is TGTGCCAGCAGTCCGTCGGGGAGGTTATACGAGCAGTACTTC. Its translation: CASSPSGRLYEQYF.

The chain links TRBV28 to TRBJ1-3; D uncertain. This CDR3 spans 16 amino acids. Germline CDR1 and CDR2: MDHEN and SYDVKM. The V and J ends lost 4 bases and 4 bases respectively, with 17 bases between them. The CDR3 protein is CASSSIPRIIGNTIYF. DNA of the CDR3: TGTGCCAGCAGTTCTATCCCTAGGATTATAGGAAACACCATATATTTT.

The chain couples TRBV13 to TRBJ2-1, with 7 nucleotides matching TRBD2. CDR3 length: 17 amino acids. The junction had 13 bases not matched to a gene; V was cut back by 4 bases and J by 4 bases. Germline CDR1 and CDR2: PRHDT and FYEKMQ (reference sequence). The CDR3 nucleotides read TGTGCCAGCAGCTCGGGCGGGGTGGCGGGAGATTACAATGAGCAGTTCTTC. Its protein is CASSSGGVAGDYNEQFF.

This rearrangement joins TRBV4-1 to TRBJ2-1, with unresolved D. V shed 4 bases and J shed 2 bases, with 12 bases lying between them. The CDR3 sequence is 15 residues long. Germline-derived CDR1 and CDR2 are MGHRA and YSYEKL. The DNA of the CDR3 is TGCGCCAGCAGCCCTTTGGGTATCCCCTACAATGAGCAGTTCTTC. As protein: CASSPLGIPYNEQFF.

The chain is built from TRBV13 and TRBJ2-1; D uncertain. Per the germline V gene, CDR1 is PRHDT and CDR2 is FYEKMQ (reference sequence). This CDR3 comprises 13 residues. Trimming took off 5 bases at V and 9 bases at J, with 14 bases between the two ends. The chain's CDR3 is CASSHGRPAEQFF. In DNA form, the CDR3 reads TGTGCCAGCAGCCATGGACGGCCTGCTGAGCAGTTCTTC.

The chain's CDR3 is CASSEAARVDGYTF. In DNA, the CDR3 is TGTGCCAGCAGTGAAGCTGCCAGGGTAGATGGCTACACCTTC. The chain joins TRBV6-1 to TRBJ1-2, with a tentative D call TRBD1 (5 bases). The CDR3 consists of 14 residues. Germline CDR1 and CDR2: MNHNS and SASEGT. V dropped 0 bases and J dropped 6 bases, with 11 bases sitting between them.

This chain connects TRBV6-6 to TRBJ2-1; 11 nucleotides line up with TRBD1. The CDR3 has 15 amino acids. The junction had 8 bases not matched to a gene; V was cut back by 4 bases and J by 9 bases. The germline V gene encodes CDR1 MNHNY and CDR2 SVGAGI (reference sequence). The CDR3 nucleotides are TGTGCCAGCAGTTCTTCCGGGACAGGGGGTTCTGAGCAGTTCTTC. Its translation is CASSSSGTGGSEQFF.

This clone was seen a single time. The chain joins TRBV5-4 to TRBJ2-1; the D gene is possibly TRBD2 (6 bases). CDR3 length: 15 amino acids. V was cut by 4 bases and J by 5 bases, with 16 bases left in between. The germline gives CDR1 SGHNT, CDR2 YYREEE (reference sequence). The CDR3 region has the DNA TGTGCCAGCAGCGCCGGAGGGCGGATGAACAATGAGCAGTTCTTC. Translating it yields CASSAGGRMNNEQFF.

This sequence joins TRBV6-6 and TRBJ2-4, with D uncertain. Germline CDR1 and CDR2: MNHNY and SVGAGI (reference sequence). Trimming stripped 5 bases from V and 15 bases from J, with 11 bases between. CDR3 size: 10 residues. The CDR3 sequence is CASSDKHMYF. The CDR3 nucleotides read TGTGCCAGCAGTGACAAACATATGTACTTC.

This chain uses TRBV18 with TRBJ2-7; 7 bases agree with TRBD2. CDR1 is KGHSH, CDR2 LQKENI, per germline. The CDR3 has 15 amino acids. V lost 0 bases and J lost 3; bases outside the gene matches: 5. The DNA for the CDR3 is TGTGCCAGCTCACCACCGCCTAGCGGCATCTACGAGCAGTACTTC. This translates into CASSPPPSGIYEQYF.

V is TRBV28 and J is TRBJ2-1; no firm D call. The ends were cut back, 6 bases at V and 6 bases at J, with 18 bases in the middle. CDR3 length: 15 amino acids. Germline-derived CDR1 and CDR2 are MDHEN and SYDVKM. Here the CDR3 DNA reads TGTGCCAGCAGCCAAGTAGGTGTCGTGGTCAATGAGCAGTTCTTC. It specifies CASSQVGVVVNEQFF.

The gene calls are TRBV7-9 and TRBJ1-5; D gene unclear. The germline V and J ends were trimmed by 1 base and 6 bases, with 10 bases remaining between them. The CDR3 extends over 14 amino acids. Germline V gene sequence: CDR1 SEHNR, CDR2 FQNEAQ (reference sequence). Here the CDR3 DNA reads TGTGCCAGCAGCTTAGACAGTTCTAGTCAGCCCCAGCATTTT. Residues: CASSLDSSSQPQHF. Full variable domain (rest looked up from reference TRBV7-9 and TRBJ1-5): DTGVSQNPRHKITKRGQNVTFRCDPISEHNRLYWYRQTLGQGPEFLTYFQNEAQLEKSRLLSDRFSAERPKGSFSTLEIQRTEQGDSAMYLCASSLDSSSQPQHFGDGTRLSIL.

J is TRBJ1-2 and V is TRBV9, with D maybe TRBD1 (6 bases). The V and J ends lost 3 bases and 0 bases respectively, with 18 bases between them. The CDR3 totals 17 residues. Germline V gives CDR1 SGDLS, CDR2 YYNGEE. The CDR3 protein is CASSAATYRETNYGYTF. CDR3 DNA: TGTGCCAGCAGCGCAGCGACGTACAGGGAGACTAACTATGGCTACACCTTC. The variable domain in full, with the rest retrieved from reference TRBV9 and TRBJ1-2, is DSGVTQTPKHLITATGQRVTLRCSPRSGDLSVYWYQQSLDQGLQFLIQYYNGEERAKGNILERFSAQQFPDLHSELNLSSLELGDSALYFCASSAATYRETNYGYTFGSGTRLTVV.

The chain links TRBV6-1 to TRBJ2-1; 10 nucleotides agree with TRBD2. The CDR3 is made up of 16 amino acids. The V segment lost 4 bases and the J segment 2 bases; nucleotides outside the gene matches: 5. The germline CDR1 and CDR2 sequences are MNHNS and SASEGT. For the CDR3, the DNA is TGTGCCAGCAGTGTACTAGCGGGGTTTGCCTACAATGAGCAGTTCTTC. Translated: CASSVLAGFAYNEQFF.

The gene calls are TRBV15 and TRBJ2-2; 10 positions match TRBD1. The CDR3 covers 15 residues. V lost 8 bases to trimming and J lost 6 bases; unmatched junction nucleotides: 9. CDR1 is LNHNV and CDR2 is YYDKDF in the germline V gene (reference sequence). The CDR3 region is CATQDRTGGSGELFF. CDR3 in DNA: TGTGCCACCCAAGATAGGACAGGGGGGTCCGGGGAGCTGTTTTTT.

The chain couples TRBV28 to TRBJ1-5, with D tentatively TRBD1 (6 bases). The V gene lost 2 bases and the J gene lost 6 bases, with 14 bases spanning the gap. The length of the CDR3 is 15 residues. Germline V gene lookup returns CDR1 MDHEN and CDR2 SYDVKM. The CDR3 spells CASSLVGQSAQPQHF. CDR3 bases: TGTGCCAGCAGTTTAGTCGGACAGTCAGCTCAGCCCCAGCATTTT.

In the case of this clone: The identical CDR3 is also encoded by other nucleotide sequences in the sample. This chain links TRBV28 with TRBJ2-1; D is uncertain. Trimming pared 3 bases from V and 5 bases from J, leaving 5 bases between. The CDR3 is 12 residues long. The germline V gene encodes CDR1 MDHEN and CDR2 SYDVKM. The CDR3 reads CASSFGDNEQFF. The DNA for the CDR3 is TGTGCCAGCAGTTTTGGTGACAATGAGCAGTTCTTC.

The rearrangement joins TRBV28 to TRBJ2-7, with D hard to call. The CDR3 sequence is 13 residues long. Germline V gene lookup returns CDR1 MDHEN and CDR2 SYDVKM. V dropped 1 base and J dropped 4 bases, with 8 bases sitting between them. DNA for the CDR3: TGTGCCAGCAGTTTATCCCAGGTTTACGAGCAGTACTTC. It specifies CASSLSQVYEQYF.